This T cell receptor (beta chain) is from a study of blood T cell repertoires in COVID-19 (dated by TCRdb to between 2020 and 2021). About the full investigation: Samples from collaborators originated in the United States, Italy and Spain and spanned both the acute and convalescent phases of COVID-19. Where available, HLA class I and class II types were obtained from metadata supplied by the sample provider rather than from assay-based typing. Subjects who had been exposed to COVID-19, were actively infected with it, or had recovered from it provided the deeply sampled blood TCRbeta repertoires that made up the dataset. The prospective study material was composed of cDNA or gDNA derived from T cells, B-cell-depleted T cells, or PBMCs. Samples were obtained from the ongoing ImmuneRACE study (first 160 participants) and from about 1,300 subjects provided by 6 global collaborators. Sample metadata almost always included a de-identified subject ID, COVID-19 status, age in years and sex. A freely available public database, intended as a resource for researchers studying the immune response to SARS-CoV-2, is where the repertoires were released. Overall study outcomes, separate from this receptor: The quantity of clinical and demographic metadata differed by source and by participant and was supplied without curation.

V is cut back by 9 bases and J by 6 bases, with 12 bases in the junction unmatched. Including the terminal cysteine and phenylalanine, the CDR3 comprises 15 residues. Of all the DNA, just the CDR3 is kept, 45 bases in frame from base 1. CDR1 and CDR2, per the germline V gene, are MDHEN and SYDVKM. TCRbeta CDR3 regions were amplified from genomic DNA by means of the immunoSEQ Assay, a bias-controlled multiplex PCR. Concerning the study's data processing: Nucleated cell counts per sample were estimated from amplification of reference gene primers within the assay. To quantify the absolute abundance of each unique TCRbeta CDR3 rearrangement, sequence reads were collapsed and filtered. For each sample, productive Simpson clonality was calculated as the square root of Simpson's diversity index over productive rearrangements. TCRdb limited this immuneACCESS table to in-frame rearrangements with V and J called. A share of clones is missing; checked studies link under half to unresolved V genes, and the rest is unexplained. The D gene and trimming were derived from the DNA, and the V and J assignments and clone size from that table. For this sample the table gives some 270,000 clones, of which roughly 84% were detected only once. The ten top clones hold 15% to 19% of the sample.

In Seattle, one collaborating source enrolled patients while the infection was active and tracked those patients longitudinally over the course of disease. Each collaborating institution followed its own protocols to collect whole blood in K2EDTA tubes. For TCRbeta analysis, collaborator samples were shipped as frozen whole blood, as isolated PBMCs, or as DNA extracted from either sample type. Notes on this clone: The specificity of this receptor is unknown. There are no base qualities to consult, and no much larger clone falls within one base.

This chain is built from TRBV28 and TRBJ2-2; 8 bases in between match TRBD1. The sequence was obtained from a person between 70 and 80 years old with COVID-19, enrolled during active disease. Sequenced material: peripheral blood. The CDR3 protein sequence reads: CARGTGHALPGELFF. DNA sequence: TGTGCCAGGGGGACAGGACACGCTTTACCCGGGGAGCTGTTTTTT. Full variable domain (CDR3 extended with the reference TRBV28 and TRBJ2-2 proteins): DVKVTQSSRYLVKRTGEKVFLECVQDMDHENMFWYRQDPGLGLRLIYFSYDVKMKEKGDIPEGYSVSREKKERFSLILESASTNQTSMYLCARGTGHALPGELFFGEGSRLTVL.